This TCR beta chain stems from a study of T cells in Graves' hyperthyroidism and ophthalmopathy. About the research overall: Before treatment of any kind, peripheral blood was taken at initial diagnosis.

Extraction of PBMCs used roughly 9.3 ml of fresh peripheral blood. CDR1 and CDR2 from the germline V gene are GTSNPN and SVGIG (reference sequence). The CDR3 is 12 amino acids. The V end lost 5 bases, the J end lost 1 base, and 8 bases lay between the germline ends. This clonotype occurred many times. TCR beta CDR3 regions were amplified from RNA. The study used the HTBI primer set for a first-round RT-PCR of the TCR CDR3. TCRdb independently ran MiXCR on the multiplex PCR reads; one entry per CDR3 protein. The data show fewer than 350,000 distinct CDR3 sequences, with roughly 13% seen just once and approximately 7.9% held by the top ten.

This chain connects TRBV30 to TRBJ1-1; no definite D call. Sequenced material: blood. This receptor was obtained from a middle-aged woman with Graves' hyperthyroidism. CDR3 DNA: TGTGCCTGGGCTCAGCCGAACACTGAAGCTTTCTTT. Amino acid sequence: CAWAQPNTEAFF.